This T cell receptor beta chain was recorded in a study of blood T cell repertoires in COVID-19. Study context: Samples representing acute and convalescent COVID-19 were sourced from the United States, Italy and Spain. T cells, B-cell-depleted T cells, or PBMCs supplied cDNA or gDNA.

Per the original methods: It was from reference gene primer amplification that nucleated cell counts were estimated. Produced via immunoSEQ multiplex PCR; TCRdb's table is partial and in-frame only. V and J calls and clone size are as listed in that table; D and trimming were resolved from the DNA. The profile shows roughly 86,000 clones, about 89% of them singletons. Sample: peripheral blood. This TCR derives from a man in his forties or fifties with active or convalescent COVID-19.

CDR3 bases: TGTGCCACCCGGGGGACAGGAGCCATTGATTCACCCCTCCACTTT. Its translation is CATRGTGAIDSPLHF. The chain links TRBV2 to TRBJ1-6; 8 bases map to TRBD1. Germline loops: CDR1 SNHLY, CDR2 FYNNEI. The CDR3 is 15 residues long. Trimming removed 10 bases from V and 8 bases from J; junction bases left unmatched: 13. The whole variable domain, remainder taken from reference TRBV2 and TRBJ1-6, is EPEVTQTPSHQVTQMGQEVILRCVPISNHLYFYWYRQILGQKVEFLVSFYNNEISEKSEIFDDQFSVERPDGSNFTLKIRSTKLEDSAMYFCATRGTGAIDSPLHFGNGTRLTVT.